The 7 T cell receptor beta chains below all came from one sample that was sequenced in a study of radiation and T cells in renal cell carcinoma. Assay: immunoSEQ multiplex PCR; the TCRdb copy retains only in-frame clones and omits some. The data contain roughly 150,000 clones, over 80% of them singletons. As to time point: blood 2 weeks post-SBRT. Stated treatment: 15 Gy SBRT to primary tumor, nephrectomy 4 weeks later. The sample consisted of blood, taken from a patient whose treatment included radiotherapy and nephrectomy. The receptors were gathered from a woman in her forties or fifties with renal cell carcinoma.

The chain has TRBV27 and TRBJ2-7; possibly TRBD1 for D (5 bases). CDR1 is MNHEY and CDR2 is SMNVEV in the germline V gene (reference sequence). The V and J ends lost 7 bases and 2 bases respectively, with 12 bases between them. This CDR3 spans 13 amino acids. CDR3 in amino acids: CASKGAVTYEQYF. CDR3 DNA sequence: TGTGCCAGCAAAGGGGCAGTCACCTACGAGCAGTACTTC.

The J gene is TRBJ2-5, the V gene TRBV19, with 9 bases fitting TRBD2. J lost 9 bases, V lost 2 bases, and 10 bases had no gene match. The CDR3 is 15 amino acids. Germline V lookup: CDR1 LNHDA, CDR2 SQIVND (reference sequence). The CDR3 coding sequence is TGTGCCAGTAGTATAACGCGGGGGGGCGATCCCGCCCAGTACTTC. Translation: CASSITRGGDPAQYF.

This chain uses TRBV6-4 with TRBJ2-7; TRBD2 agrees at 11 bases. Germline values: CDR1 MRHNA, CDR2 SNTAGT. The CDR3 totals 15 residues. V was pared by 0 bases and J by 6 bases, with 4 bases of the junction left unmatched. The CDR3 region is CASSDSETSGVEQYF. The DNA of the CDR3 is TGTGCCAGCAGTGACTCCGAGACTAGCGGGGTCGAGCAGTACTTC.

The chain carries TRBV12-5 and TRBJ1-1; D is perhaps TRBD1 (5 bases). The CDR3 is made up of 13 amino acids. Germline V CDR1 and CDR2: LGHNT, FRNRAP. The V end lost 9 bases, the J end lost 0 bases, and 11 bases lay between the germline ends. The CDR3 reads CASLTGMNTEAFF. The CDR3 bases are TGTGCTAGCCTCACAGGAATGAACACTGAAGCTTTCTTT. Looking up the rest from reference TRBV12-5 and TRBJ1-1 gives the full variable domain: DARVTQTPRHKVTEMGQEVTMRCQPILGHNTVFWYRQTMMQGLELLAYFRNRAPLDDSGMPKDRFSAEMPDATLATLKIQPSEPRDSAVYFCASLTGMNTEAFFGQGTRLTVV.

The rearrangement uses TRBV5-1 and TRBJ2-6, with TRBD1 as a possible D gene (5 bases). V lost 2 bases and J lost 4, with 13 bases in between. The CDR3 is 16 amino acids. CDR1 is SGHRS and CDR2 is YFSETQ in the germline V gene. In DNA, the CDR3 is TGCGCCAGCAGCTTAAGCAGGGATCCCGGGGCCAACGTCCTGACTTTC. This encodes CASSLSRDPGANVLTF. The full variable domain, in which reference TRBV5-1 and TRBJ2-6 provide the parts outside the CDR3, is KAGVTQTPRYLIKTRGQQVTLSCSPISGHRSVSWYQQTPGQGLQFLFEYFSETQRNKGNFPGRFSGRQFSNSRSEMNVSTLELGDSALYLCASSLSRDPGANVLTFGAGSRLTVL.

In this sample, this clone turned up once. The CDR3 DNA sequence: TGTGCCAGTAGTATATCCTGGACAGGATTCTATGGCTACACCTTC. Translated: CASSISWTGFYGYTF. This chain connects TRBV19 to TRBJ1-2; 7 bases match TRBD1. Germline V lookup: CDR1 LNHDA, CDR2 SQIVND (reference sequence). Trimming took 2 bases from V and 4 from J; bases not matched to a gene: 7. This CDR3 is 15 amino acids long.

The chain joins TRBV7-6 to TRBJ2-2; 8 nucleotides line up with TRBD1. The V gene end was trimmed by 5 bases and the J gene end by 1 base; junction bases not matched to a gene: 3. The germline V gene encodes CDR1 SGHVS and CDR2 FNYEAQ. The CDR3 sequence is 15 residues long. CDR3 amino acids: CASSRTGGNTGELFF. CDR3 sequence (DNA): TGTGCCAGCAGCCGAACAGGGGGGAACACCGGGGAGCTGTTTTTT. Combining the CDR3 with reference TRBV7-6 and TRBJ2-2 gives the whole variable domain GAGVSQSPRYKVTKRGQDVALRCDPISGHVSLYWYRQALGQGPEFLTYFNYEAQQDKSGLPNDRFSAERPEGSISTLTIQRTEQRDSAMYRCASSRTGGNTGELFFGEGSRLTVL.